A selection of T cell receptor beta chains follows, all from one sample in a study of shared clonotypes between healthy human individuals. The repertoire was sequenced with immunoSEQ multiplex PCR; TCRdb's copy has only in-frame clones and lacks some. The table shows under 850,000 clones, with 90% to 95% occurring only once. The specimen sequenced was naive CD8+ T cells sorted from blood. These receptors all come from a man younger than 45 in good health. Both conserved end residues are part of each CDR3. A row's size may be missing; if present it is once, few, many or a size class.

j_call,v_call,clone_size,cdr3_aa
TRBJ2-5,TRBV15,NA,CATRETPRDSGETQYF
TRBJ1-1,TRBV28,NA,CASSLFRDRALNTEAFF
TRBJ2-1,TRBV11-2,NA,CASSGLTGIDEQFF
TRBJ2-2,TRBV27,NA,CASSWGQSGELFF
TRBJ1-5,TRBV28,once,CASRVTGFSNQPQHF
TRBJ2-7,TRBV6-6,NA,CASSLLGLAGEGEQYF
TRBJ2-7,TRBV27,NA,CASSKGPGSSYEQYF
TRBJ2-7,TRBV5-1,NA,CASSLVGGTYEQYF
TRBJ2-7,TRBV4-1,once,CASSQSAPSLYEQYF
TRBJ2-5,TRBV7-9,NA,CASSLDYSGETQYF
TRBJ2-7,TRBV23-1,NA,CASSHPVSGSSYEQYF
TRBJ2-7,TRBV2,NA,CASSEEAYPVEQYF
TRBJ2-7,TRBV28,NA,CASSSGLAGEGRDEQYF
TRBJ2-3,TRBV15,NA,CATSRDRAGDNTQYF
TRBJ2-1,TRBV27,NA,CASSSQLAGGYNEQFF
TRBJ2-7,TRBV27,few,CASSPRDYSYEQYF
TRBJ2-1,TRBV7-2,NA,CASSGRGGGTYEQFF
TRBJ1-1,TRBV4-1,NA,CASSQMGRRLNTEAFF
TRBJ2-1,TRBV29-1,NA,CSVATGEYNEQFF
TRBJ1-1,TRBV14,NA,CASSQGIEAFF
TRBJ2-7,TRBV7-9,NA,CASSLELVYEQYF
TRBJ2-2,TRBV27,once,CASSPSNTGELFF
TRBJ2-7,TRBV5-8,NA,CASSLGQSYEQYF
TRBJ2-1,TRBV6-1,NA,CASSEYVTGGAGLAGPNEQFF
TRBJ2-7,TRBV7-9,NA,CASSLPFGDRGNYEQYF
TRBJ2-1,TRBV27,NA,CASSSPGTYSNEQFF
TRBJ2-3,TRBV9,NA,CASSGGTDTQYF
TRBJ2-3,TRBV9,NA,CASSAVVPDTLRRTDTQYF